This paragraph reports one T cell receptor (beta chain). These data originate in a study of blood T cell repertoires in COVID-19. Study-wide background: Sites in the United States, Italy and Spain provided acute and convalescent COVID-19 samples. Sample material is recorded as cDNA or gDNA derived from T cells, B-cell-depleted T cells, or PBMCs.

How the authors handled the data: Estimates of nucleated cell counts were drawn from the amplification of reference gene primers. Only in-frame clones appear in the TCRdb table, and some are missing; sequencing was by immunoSEQ multiplex PCR. That table is the source of V, J and clone size, and D and trimming were worked out from the DNA. The sample has over 90,000 clones; about 85% are singletons. Germline CDR1 and CDR2: SNHLY and FYNNEI. V shed 7 bases and J 0 bases; nucleotides not matched to a gene: 4. The CDR3 runs 15 residues. The sequenced material came from peripheral blood. The clonotype originates from a man over 45 in a cohort sampled during active COVID-19. The chain recombines TRBV2 with TRBJ1-2, with 11 positions matching TRBD1. The CDR3 DNA reads as TGTGCCAGCAAAGGGACAGGGGGGGCTAACTATGGCTACACCTTC. Amino acid sequence: CASKGTGGANYGYTF. The variable domain in full, completed from reference TRBV2 and TRBJ1-2, reads EPEVTQTPSHQVTQMGQEVILRCVPISNHLYFYWYRQILGQKVEFLVSFYNNEISEKSEIFDDQFSVERPDGSNFTLKIRSTKLEDSAMYFCASKGTGGANYGYTFGSGTRLTVV.